The present T cell receptor beta chain was sequenced within a study of T cell responses to AZD1222 COVID-19 vaccine. Overall study results and limits: In a largely white British group with more females than males, clonal diversity was possibly underestimated.

Profiling relied on immunoSEQ multiplex PCR, and the TCRdb table lists in-frame clones only, not all of them. The sample holds about 140,000 clones, about 93% seen once. For this clone: Antigen specificity is unknown.

The CDR3 has 13 amino acids. The ends were cut back, 0 bases at V and 8 bases at J, with 10 bases in the middle. Germline CDR1 is LNHNV and CDR2 is YYDKDF (reference sequence). J is TRBJ1-2 and V is TRBV15; no reliable D call. The material was peripheral blood, obtained on day 0 of AZD1222 vaccination. This receptor was obtained from an adult in good health. CDR3 DNA: TGTGCCACCAGCAGAGATTCCCGGGGAGGCTACACCTTC. Translated, it gives CATSRDSRGGYTF.